The 2 T cell receptor beta chains given below trace back to one sample, sequenced in a study of response to subunit inactivated influenza vaccine. TCRdb re-derived calls from the RT-PCR reads in MiXCR, one entry per CDR3 protein. Here the sample spans about 610,000 distinct CDR3 sequences, around 15% being singletons. This sample comprised PBMCs from blood, obtained 11 to 12 days after vaccination. Source of these receptors: a man aged 50 to 60 who received an inactivated influenza vaccine.

This clonotype was picked up a small number of times. The rearrangement joins TRBV6-2 or TRBV6-3 to TRBJ2-1, with 8 bases that match TRBD2. The CDR3 has 15 residues. The trim removed 5 bases at V and 2 bases at J, leaving 5 bases unmatched. Germline lookup yields CDR1 MNHEY and CDR2 SVGEGT. As DNA, the CDR3 is TGTGCCAGCAGTCTAGCGGGCCCCCCCTACAATGAGCAGTTCTTC. Protein: CASSLAGPPYNEQFF.

This clonotype was seen many times. A much bigger clone sits one base away, suggesting this may be a read error. This chain connects TRBV29-1 to TRBJ2-7; D remains ambiguous. The CDR3 extends over 14 amino acids. From germline, CDR1 is SQVTM and CDR2 ANQGSEA. CDR3 sequence (DNA): TGCAACGTTGAGCTGAATAGAAGTGGCTACGAGCAGTACTTC. It codes for CNVELNRSGYEQYF.